This T cell receptor (beta chain) was identified during a study of somatic mutations in cytotoxic T cells in rheumatoid arthritis. Libraries were prepared by immunoSEQ multiplex PCR; TCRdb keeps only in-frame clonotypes and omits some of them. Among tens of thousands of clones listed, approximately 80% were seen once. In regard to this clone: Antigen unknown.

Points from the study as a whole: The slightly lower representation of TRBV07 among rheumatoid arthritis patients did not undergo correction for multiple comparisons. Healthy controls did not share the age-linked increase in CD8+ clonality seen in rheumatoid arthritis patients. There were about an eighth of the roughly 60 patients in whom the largest CD8+ clone exceeded 20% of CD8+ cells.

Positive magnetic bead selection isolated CD4+ and CD8+ cells, and flow cytometry checked purity. Germline V gene data show CDR1 as MNHNY and CDR2 as SVGAGI (reference sequence). The ends lost 3 bases at V and 5 bases at J; junction bases unmatched: 5. This CDR3 comprises 14 residues. The sample comprised CD8+ T cells sorted from blood. This chain uses TRBV6-6 with TRBJ1-1; 8 bases fit TRBD1. This receptor was identified in an adult with rheumatoid arthritis. CDR3 in DNA: TGTGCCAGCAGTTATTTGACAGGGGAAACTGAAGCTTTCTTT. The encoded protein is CASSYLTGETEAFF.